This T cell receptor (beta chain) was identified in a study of T cell repertoires in cytomegalovirus infection. Whole-study context: CMV infection plus the matching HLA type was flagged by public TCR beta signatures.

Notes on the study in general: Cumulated frequencies of public TCR beta families served to identify carriers of CMV plus the relevant HLA.

Germline CDR1 MNHNY, CDR2 SVGAGI (reference sequence). Trimming took off 8 bases at V and 4 bases at J, with 11 bases between the two ends. This CDR3 spans 12 amino acids. TCRdb passed the reads through MiXCR, listing each CDR3 protein once. The sample contains 900,000 to 950,000 distinct CDR3 sequences, roughly 30% of which appear only once. With respect to this clonotype: Its cognate antigen is unknown.

The source of this sequence is a human donor in good health (CMV status not recorded). Some clones in this sample may be carry-over from other donors' samples. Sequences were derived from cultured CD8+ T cells from PBMCs, sampled from culture after CMV antigen stimulation. This sequence joins TRBV6-6 and TRBJ1-2; the D is unclear. CDR3: CASGGRGYGYTF. CDR3 bases: TGTGCCAGCGGAGGCCGGGGCTATGGCTACACCTTC.